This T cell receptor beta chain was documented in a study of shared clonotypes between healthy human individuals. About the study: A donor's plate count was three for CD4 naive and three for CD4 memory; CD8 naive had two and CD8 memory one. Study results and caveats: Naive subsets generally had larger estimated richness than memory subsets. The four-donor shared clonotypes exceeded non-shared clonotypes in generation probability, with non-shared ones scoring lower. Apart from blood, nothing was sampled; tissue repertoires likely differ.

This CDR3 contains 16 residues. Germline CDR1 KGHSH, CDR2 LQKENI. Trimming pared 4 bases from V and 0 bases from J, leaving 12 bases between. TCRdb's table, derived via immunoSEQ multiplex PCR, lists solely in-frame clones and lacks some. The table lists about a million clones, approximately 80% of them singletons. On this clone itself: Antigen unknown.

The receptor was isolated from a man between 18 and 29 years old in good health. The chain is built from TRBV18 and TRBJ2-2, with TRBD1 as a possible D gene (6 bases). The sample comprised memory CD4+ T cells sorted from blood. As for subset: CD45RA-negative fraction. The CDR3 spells CASSRRQASNTGELFF. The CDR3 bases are TGTGCCAGCTCACGCAGACAGGCATCGAACACCGGGGAGCTGTTTTTT.